This is a list of T cell receptor beta chains from one sample in a study of response to subunit inactivated influenza vaccine. MiXCR, applied by TCRdb to the RT-PCR reads, yields one record per CDR3 protein. Here the sample spans roughly 520,000 distinct CDR3 sequences, approximately 24% being singletons. This material consisted of CD4+ T cells sorted from PBMCs, taken more than 4 days after vaccination. These receptors were collected from a man in his fifties who received an inactivated influenza vaccine. Both conserved end residues are part of each CDR3. A D gene is named only where the DNA matches it firmly. Expanded clones get a size class; other rows say once, few or many, or leave the size out.

14	-	-	TRBJ2-2	TRBV12-3/TRBV12-4	TGTGCCAGCATCCTTGGGGCGAACACCGGGGAGCTGTTTTTT	CASILGANTGELFF
16	TRBD2	-	TRBJ2-3	TRBV10-3	TGTGCCATCAGTGAAACTAGCGGATATGGGACAGATACGCAGTATTTT	CAISETSGYGTDTQYF
13	-	few	TRBJ1-5	TRBV12-3/TRBV12-4	TGTGCCAGCAGTTCTTCCACAAATCAGCCCCAGCATTTT	CASSSSTNQPQHF
15	-	few	TRBJ2-3	TRBV7-9	TGTGCCAGCAGCTTATGGAGATTCCCCCGTGATACGCAGTATTTT	CASSLWRFPRDTQYF
13	-	once	TRBJ2-1	TRBV5-1	TGCGCCAGCAGCTTGGTTGACTACCATGAGCAGTTCTTC	CASSLVDYHEQFF
17	TRBD1	-	TRBJ1-1	TRBV20-1	TGCAGTGCCCCGATCCCCGTGACAGGGGGGCGGAACACTGAAGCTCTCTTT	CSAPIPVTGGRNTEALF
16	TRBD2	-	TRBJ2-3	TRBV3-1	TGTGCCAGCAGCCTCACAACGGGGGGGCAGGCAGATACGCAGTATTTT	CASSLTTGGQADTQYF
16	TRBD2	many	TRBJ2-1	TRBV20-1	TGCAGTGCTGGGAAGCGGGGCCGCCACTCCTACAATGAGCAGTTCTTC	CSAGKRGRHSYNEQFF
13	TRBD1	-	TRBJ2-7	TRBV6-1	TGTGCCAGCCGTGGCAGGGGGCGGAGAGAGCAGTACTTC	CASRGRGRREQYF
16	-	few	TRBJ1-2	TRBV5-1	TGCGCCAGCAGCTTGGAAGCGTGGGGGGGAAACTATGGCTACACCTTC	CASSLEAWGGNYGYTF
16	-	few	TRBJ2-3	TRBV7-2	TGTGCCAGCAGCTTAGCCTGGTTAGCCAACACAGATACGCAGTATTTT	CASSLAWLANTDTQYF
10	-	many	TRBJ1-2	TRBV20-1	TGCAGTGCTAGAAGCTATGGCTACACCTTC	CSARSYGYTF
12	-	-	TRBJ2-7	TRBV7-2	TGTGCCAGCAGCTTACGAAGACACGAGCAGTACTTC	CASSLRRHEQYF
15	-	few	TRBJ1-1	TRBV7-2	TGTGCCAGCAGCTCCGACAGCCACGGGCTCACTGAAGCTTTCTTT	CASSSDSHGLTEAFF
16	-	few	TRBJ1-3	TRBV7-2	TGTGCCAGCAGCTTAGCGCCGGGGACGTCTGGAAACACCATATATTTT	CASSLAPGTSGNTIYF
15	TRBD1	-	TRBJ2-5	TRBV10-3	TGTGCCATCAGTGTGGGACAGGGGGATAGAGAGACCCAGTACTTC	CAISVGQGDRETQYF
14	-	few	TRBJ1-5	TRBV30	TGTGCCTGGAGTTACAGGGATAGCAATCAGCCCCAGCATTTT	CAWSYRDSNQPQHF
16	-	-	TRBJ2-6	TRBV7-2	TGTGCCAGCAGCTTAGCCGCGGGTATTGGGGCCAACGTCCTGACTTTC	CASSLAAGIGANVLTF
14	-	many	TRBJ2-2	TRBV4-1	TGCGCCAGCAGCCAAGATCAGGGCACCGGGGAGCTGTTTTTT	CASSQDQGTGELFF
21	TRBD2	-	TRBJ2-1	TRBV5-1	TGCGCCAGCAGCTTGGGTCCTCAGAGGACTAGCGGGAGAAGGACCTACAATGAGCAGTTCTTC	CASSLGPQRTSGRRTYNEQFF
15	TRBD1	-	TRBJ2-2	TRBV7-3	TGTGCCAGCAGAAAACAGGGGGGAAACACCGGGGAGCTGTTTTTT	CASRKQGGNTGELFF
15	TRBD1	few	TRBJ1-1	TRBV5-6	TGTGCCAGCAGCTTGCCGGGACAGAGTTACACTGAAGCTTTCTTT	CASSLPGQSYTEAFF
15	-	few	TRBJ2-3	TRBV6-5	TGTGCCAGCAGTTACAACGAGGGACCCACAGATACGCAGTATTTT	CASSYNEGPTDTQYF
14	-	-	TRBJ1-3	TRBV20-1	TGCAGTGCCAGGAGCGTGGCGGGAGTGGACACCATATATTTT	CSARSVAGVDTIYF
15	-	few	TRBJ2-7	TRBV4-1	TGCGCCAGCAGCCAAGAGAAGTCAGGGTCGGGCGAGCAGTACTTC	CASSQEKSGSGEQYF
15	TRBD1	-	TRBJ1-6	TRBV20-1	TGCAGTGCTAAAAGCCCGGGACAGGGAAAATCACCCCTCCACTTT	CSAKSPGQGKSPLHF
16	-	-	TRBJ2-7	TRBV20-1	TGCAGTGCTAGAGAACTCGCGGGATTTCTATCCTACGAGCAGTACTTC	CSARELAGFLSYEQYF
16	TRBD2	many	TRBJ2-5	TRBV4-3	TGCGCCAGCAGCCAAGACCGACTAGCGGGTAGGGAGACCCAGTACTTC	CASSQDRLAGRETQYF
14	-	few	TRBJ1-1	TRBV7-8	TGTGCCAGCAGAAAACAGGGCGTGGGCACTGAAGCTTTCTTT	CASRKQGVGTEAFF
14	TRBD2	-	TRBJ2-7	TRBV6-5	TGTGCCAGCAGTTACCAAGCGGGGGGCAACGAGCAGTACTTC	CASSYQAGGNEQYF
14	-	-	TRBJ2-7	TRBV7-2	TGTGCCAGCAGCTTAGCGCATAGGGTGGGCGAGCAGTACTTC	CASSLAHRVGEQYF
15	TRBD1	-	TRBJ1-3	TRBV12-3/TRBV12-4	TGTGCCAGCACCTTAGACAGGGGGCGTTTAAACACCATATATTTT	CASTLDRGRLNTIYF
15	-	-	TRBJ1-1	TRBV28	TGTGCCAGCAGTCTAGGGGATGGGGGCTTTACTGAAGCTTTCTTT	CASSLGDGGFTEAFF
14	-	few	TRBJ2-1	TRBV20-1	TGCAGTGCTAGAGATCGCAGATCCTACAATGAGCAGTTCTTC	CSARDRRSYNEQFF
18	TRBD1	few	TRBJ1-4	TRBV5-1	TGCGCCAGCAGCTTGGGAGGCCTCTACAGGGGGCGATATGAAAAACTGTTTTTT	CASSLGGLYRGRYEKLFF
15	TRBD1	-	TRBJ1-5	TRBV20-1	TGCAGTGCTAGTGAGCAGGGGGGCTCTGATCAGCCCCAGCATTTT	CSASEQGGSDQPQHF
15	TRBD1	-	TRBJ2-1	TRBV10-3	TGTGCCATCAGTGAAGCCGGGACAGCTTACAATGAGCAGTTCTTC	CAISEAGTAYNEQFF
13	-	-	TRBJ2-7	TRBV29-1	TGCAGCGGCGGGACACCCGACTCCTACGAGCAGTACTTC	CSGGTPDSYEQYF
16	TRBD1	few	TRBJ2-7	TRBV4-3	TGCGCCAGCAGCCAAGGACAGGGGGCGATAAGGGGCGAGCAGTACTTC	CASSQGQGAIRGEQYF
15	TRBD1	-	TRBJ1-5	TRBV20-1	TGCAGTGCGAGGACAGGGGGCCTGAGCAATCAGCCCCAGCATTTT	CSARTGGLSNQPQHF
15	-	few	TRBJ2-4	TRBV5-1	TGCGCCAGCAGCCAAACAGGGATAGCCAAAAACATTCAGTACTTC	CASSQTGIAKNIQYF
17	-	many	TRBJ2-7	TRBV12-3/TRBV12-4	TGTGCCAGCAGTTTAACCCTCGGATCCAGGGAAACCTACGAGCAGTACTTC	CASSLTLGSRETYEQYF
16	-	many	TRBJ2-1	TRBV7-2	TGTGCCAGCAGCTTAGGGGGGGACAGCTCCTACAATGAGCAGTTCTTC	CASSLGGDSSYNEQFF
16	TRBD2	-	TRBJ2-1	TRBV20-1	TGCAGTGCTATCGTAGCGGGGGGGCCTCCCTACAATGAGCAGTTCTTC	CSAIVAGGPPYNEQFF
13	-	few	TRBJ2-7	TRBV6-1	TGTGCCAGCAGACGAGGAGGGGGCAACGAGCAGTACTTC	CASRRGGGNEQYF
12	-	-	TRBJ1-5	TRBV20-1	TGCAGTGCTAGCGCTGCCGTCCAGCCCCAGCATTTT	CSASAAVQPQHF
16	-	-	TRBJ2-2	TRBV9	TGTGCCAGCAGCGTAGTCCAGGGGCAAAACACCGGGGAGCTGTTTTTT	CASSVVQGQNTGELFF
14	-	-	TRBJ2-1	TRBV7-9	TGTACCTCGGGGCGGCAGGGGGGATACAATGAGCAGTTCTTC	CTSGRQGGYNEQFF